The entry below gives a single T cell receptor beta chain sequence along with its context. This entry is derived from a study of blood T cell repertoires in COVID-19. Sequencing used immunoSEQ multiplex PCR; TCRdb keeps in-frame clones, though not all of them. Altogether roughly 380,000 clones are present, roughly nine tenths being singletons, with the ten largest covering just under 3%. CDR3 length equals 16 residues. V was pared by 5 bases and J by 2 bases, with 12 bases of the junction left unmatched. Looked up from germline, CDR1 is SGHTA and CDR2 is FQGNSA. The gene calls are TRBV7-2 and TRBJ2-7; TRBD2 agrees at 7 bases. The sequenced sample was PBMCs or T cells enriched from blood (not recorded which). The clonotype originates from a woman aged 30 to 39 who had recovered from COVID-19. This chain's CDR3 is CASSAQLASGAYEQYF. The CDR3 nucleotides read TGTGCCAGCAGCGCCCAACTAGCGAGTGGCGCCTACGAGCAGTACTTC.